Listed below are T cell receptor beta chains from one sample, sequenced in a study of Ad26.COV2.S vaccination and SARS-CoV-2 variants. Profiling relied on immunoSEQ multiplex PCR, and the TCRdb table lists in-frame clones only, not all of them. Of a few hundred thousand clones in the sample, approximately 88% were seen once. The sequenced sample was peripheral blood, obtained in a trial of Ad26.COV2.S vaccine versus placebo. These receptors came from a person between 18 and 59 years old who received the Ad26.COV2.S COVID-19 vaccine or a placebo. Each CDR3 is given with its conserved first and last residue. Fields, in order: D gene, V gene, J gene, clone size, CDR3 protein, CDR3 DNA. The D gene is left open where the match is weak. Clone size appears in some rows only: once, few, many, or a class for an expanded clone.

d_call: TRBD1; v_call: TRBV7-9; j_call: TRBJ1-2; clone_size: .; cdr3_aa: CASSFRQGYGYTF; cdr3_nt: TGTGCCAGCAGCTTCCGACAGGGGTATGGCTACACCTTC
d_call: .; v_call: TRBV13; j_call: TRBJ1-3; clone_size: .; cdr3_aa: CASSLPVGNTIYF; cdr3_nt: TGTGCCAGCAGCTTACCCGTGGGAAACACCATATATTTT
d_call: .; v_call: TRBV7-9; j_call: TRBJ1-5; clone_size: once; cdr3_aa: CASSPSSNQPQHF; cdr3_nt: TGTGCCAGCAGCCCCTCTAGCAATCAGCCCCAGCATTTT
d_call: .; v_call: TRBV5-1; j_call: TRBJ2-7; clone_size: .; cdr3_aa: CASSDLTGYEQYF; cdr3_nt: TGCGCCAGCAGCGATTTGACAGGTTACGAGCAGTACTTC
d_call: TRBD1; v_call: TRBV6-5; j_call: TRBJ2-2; clone_size: .; cdr3_aa: CASSPGQGNTGELFF; cdr3_nt: TGTGCCAGCAGCCCCGGACAGGGGAACACCGGGGAGCTGTTTTTT
d_call: .; v_call: TRBV3-1/TRBV3-2; j_call: TRBJ1-4; clone_size: .; cdr3_aa: CASSQDYGGATNEKLFF; cdr3_nt: TGTGCCAGCAGCCAAGATTACGGGGGCGCAACTAATGAAAAACTGTTTTTT
d_call: .; v_call: TRBV27; j_call: TRBJ1-1; clone_size: .; cdr3_aa: CASSSYNDLGRAFF; cdr3_nt: TGTGCCAGCAGTTCATACAACGACCTGGGGAGAGCTTTCTTT
d_call: .; v_call: TRBV4-3; j_call: TRBJ1-2; clone_size: .; cdr3_aa: CASSQDAGAYGYTF; cdr3_nt: TGCGCCAGCAGCCAAGACGCAGGGGCCTATGGCTACACCTTC
d_call: .; v_call: TRBV7-9; j_call: TRBJ1-4; clone_size: .; cdr3_aa: CASSPPVATNEKLFF; cdr3_nt: TGTGCCAGCAGCCCACCCGTTGCAACTAATGAAAAACTGTTTTTT
d_call: .; v_call: TRBV10-2; j_call: TRBJ2-7; clone_size: .; cdr3_aa: CASSDPSIPPSSYEQYF; cdr3_nt: TGCGCCAGCAGTGACCCATCTATCCCCCCCAGCTCCTACGAGCAGTACTTC
d_call: .; v_call: TRBV20-1; j_call: TRBJ2-1; clone_size: .; cdr3_aa: CSAVDNEQFF; cdr3_nt: TGCAGTGCAGTCGACAATGAGCAGTTCTTC
d_call: .; v_call: TRBV19; j_call: TRBJ2-1; clone_size: once; cdr3_aa: CASSITAYNEQFF; cdr3_nt: TGTGCCAGTAGTATAACAGCCTACAATGAGCAGTTCTTC
d_call: .; v_call: TRBV11-2; j_call: TRBJ1-2; clone_size: .; cdr3_aa: CASSSPGVGGYTF; cdr3_nt: TGTGCCAGCAGCTCCCCGGGGGTGGGTGGCTACACCTTC
d_call: .; v_call: TRBV7-2; j_call: TRBJ1-1; clone_size: .; cdr3_aa: CASSLSRGHMNTEAFF; cdr3_nt: TGTGCCAGCAGCTTAAGCCGAGGACACATGAACACTGAAGCTTTCTTT
d_call: .; v_call: TRBV18; j_call: TRBJ1-4; clone_size: few; cdr3_aa: CASSQGSNEKLFF; cdr3_nt: TGTGCCAGCTCACAGGGGTCTAATGAAAAACTGTTTTTT
d_call: .; v_call: TRBV7-9; j_call: TRBJ1-2; clone_size: .; cdr3_aa: CASSPRASERVNYGYTF; cdr3_nt: TGTGCCAGCAGCCCCCGGGCCTCCGAAAGGGTAAACTATGGCTACACCTTC
d_call: .; v_call: TRBV7-8; j_call: TRBJ2-7; clone_size: .; cdr3_aa: CASSSREGSNYEQYF; cdr3_nt: TGTGCCAGCAGCTCCCGAGAAGGCTCAAACTACGAGCAGTACTTC
d_call: .; v_call: TRBV7-7; j_call: TRBJ2-3; clone_size: once; cdr3_aa: CASSSGTALAQYF; cdr3_nt: TGTGCTAGCAGTTCCGGGACTGCGCTAGCGCAGTATTTT
d_call: .; v_call: TRBV29-1; j_call: TRBJ1-1; clone_size: .; cdr3_aa: CSVEDQGFEAFF; cdr3_nt: TGCAGCGTTGAAGATCAGGGGTTTGAAGCTTTCTTT
d_call: .; v_call: TRBV4-1; j_call: TRBJ2-7; clone_size: .; cdr3_aa: CASSQEGWRSYEQYF; cdr3_nt: TGCGCCAGCAGCCAAGAAGGGTGGAGGTCCTACGAGCAGTACTTC
d_call: .; v_call: TRBV7-2; j_call: TRBJ1-2; clone_size: .; cdr3_aa: CASTQDSFYGYTF; cdr3_nt: TGTGCCAGCACCCAAGACAGCTTCTATGGCTACACCTTC
d_call: .; v_call: TRBV4-3; j_call: TRBJ1-5; clone_size: .; cdr3_aa: CASSQHRDNQPQHF; cdr3_nt: TGCGCCAGCAGCCAGCACAGGGACAATCAGCCCCAGCATTTT
d_call: TRBD1; v_call: TRBV28; j_call: TRBJ2-7; clone_size: .; cdr3_aa: CASSPRDRGYEQYF; cdr3_nt: TGTGCCAGCAGCCCCCGTGACAGGGGCTACGAGCAGTACTTC
d_call: .; v_call: TRBV19; j_call: TRBJ1-5; clone_size: .; cdr3_aa: CASSIVWGGNQPQHF; cdr3_nt: TGTGCCAGTAGTATAGTTTGGGGGGGCAATCAGCCCCAGCATTTT
d_call: .; v_call: TRBV7-3; j_call: TRBJ2-2; clone_size: .; cdr3_aa: CASSLTIGGELFF; cdr3_nt: TGTGCCAGCAGCTTAACGATTGGGGGGGAGCTGTTTTTT
d_call: .; v_call: TRBV10-3; j_call: TRBJ2-2; clone_size: .; cdr3_aa: CAITDTPNTGELFF; cdr3_nt: TGTGCCATCACGGACACACCGAACACCGGGGAGCTGTTTTTT
d_call: TRBD1; v_call: TRBV3-1/TRBV3-2; j_call: TRBJ1-2; clone_size: .; cdr3_aa: CASSLQGGGGYTF; cdr3_nt: TGTGCCAGCAGCCTCCAGGGGGGAGGTGGCTACACCTTC
d_call: .; v_call: TRBV7-2; j_call: TRBJ2-7; clone_size: .; cdr3_aa: CASSLQGRYEQYF; cdr3_nt: TGTGCCAGCAGCTTACAGGGGCGGTACGAGCAGTACTTC
d_call: .; v_call: TRBV7-9; j_call: TRBJ2-1; clone_size: .; cdr3_aa: CASSLSRPIPHNEQFF; cdr3_nt: TGTGCCAGCAGCTTATCCAGACCTATACCCCACAATGAGCAGTTCTTC
d_call: .; v_call: TRBV6-5; j_call: TRBJ2-7; clone_size: .; cdr3_aa: CASSYTFSYEQYF; cdr3_nt: TGTGCCAGCAGTTACACTTTCTCCTACGAGCAGTACTTC
d_call: TRBD1; v_call: TRBV28; j_call: TRBJ2-3; clone_size: once; cdr3_aa: CASSLNPRDRTTDTQYF; cdr3_nt: TGTGCCAGCAGTTTAAATCCCCGGGACAGGACCACAGATACGCAGTATTTT
d_call: TRBD2; v_call: TRBV10-3; j_call: TRBJ2-5; clone_size: .; cdr3_aa: CAIGLGGEETQYF; cdr3_nt: TGTGCCATTGGCCTCGGGGGGGAAGAGACCCAGTACTTC
d_call: .; v_call: TRBV4-1; j_call: TRBJ2-7; clone_size: few; cdr3_aa: CASSPLFPFEQYF; cdr3_nt: TGCGCCAGCAGCCCCCTTTTCCCGTTCGAGCAGTACTTC
d_call: .; v_call: TRBV2; j_call: TRBJ1-5; clone_size: .; cdr3_aa: CASSQSSNQPQHF; cdr3_nt: TGTGCCAGCAGTCAATCCAGCAATCAGCCCCAGCATTTT
d_call: .; v_call: TRBV3-1/TRBV3-2; j_call: TRBJ2-6; clone_size: .; cdr3_aa: CASLPGRLLSGANVLTF; cdr3_nt: TGTGCCAGCCTCCCGGGACGTCTTTTGTCTGGGGCCAACGTCCTGACTTTC
d_call: TRBD2; v_call: TRBV30; j_call: TRBJ2-5; clone_size: .; cdr3_aa: CAWSGVGRGGETQYF; cdr3_nt: TGTGCCTGGAGTGGAGTCGGGCGGGGGGGAGAGACCCAGTACTTC
d_call: .; v_call: TRBV6-5; j_call: TRBJ2-1; clone_size: .; cdr3_aa: CASSLDSYNEQFF; cdr3_nt: TGTGCCAGCAGTTTAGATTCCTACAATGAGCAGTTCTTC
d_call: TRBD1; v_call: TRBV24-1; j_call: TRBJ1-5; clone_size: .; cdr3_aa: CATSHGDRGINQPQHF; cdr3_nt: TGTGCCACCAGTCATGGCGACAGGGGGATCAATCAGCCCCAGCATTTT
d_call: TRBD1; v_call: TRBV4-1; j_call: TRBJ2-7; clone_size: few; cdr3_aa: CASSHPGQGTYEQYF; cdr3_nt: TGCGCCAGCAGCCATCCGGGACAGGGAACCTACGAGCAGTACTTC
d_call: .; v_call: TRBV6-1; j_call: TRBJ2-1; clone_size: .; cdr3_aa: CASSESWWEQFF; cdr3_nt: TGTGCCAGCAGTGAAAGTTGGTGGGAGCAGTTCTTC
d_call: TRBD2; v_call: TRBV7-9; j_call: TRBJ2-1; clone_size: .; cdr3_aa: CASSPSGGSSYNEQFF; cdr3_nt: TGTGCCAGCAGCCCTAGCGGGGGGTCTTCCTACAATGAGCAGTTCTTC
d_call: TRBD1; v_call: TRBV6-5; j_call: TRBJ2-2; clone_size: .; cdr3_aa: CASSTGEPGELFF; cdr3_nt: TGTGCCAGCAGTACAGGGGAACCCGGGGAGCTGTTTTTT
d_call: .; v_call: TRBV6-5; j_call: TRBJ1-2; clone_size: .; cdr3_aa: CASSNYDTGYTF; cdr3_nt: TGTGCCAGCAGTAACTACGACACAGGCTACACCTTC
d_call: .; v_call: TRBV5-1; j_call: TRBJ1-2; clone_size: .; cdr3_aa: CASSLEGNRNSGYTF; cdr3_nt: TGCGCCAGCAGCTTGGAAGGGAACAGAAACTCCGGCTACACCTTC
d_call: .; v_call: TRBV12-3/TRBV12-4; j_call: TRBJ2-3; clone_size: .; cdr3_aa: CATVRKGAQYF; cdr3_nt: TGTGCCACCGTTAGAAAAGGGGCGCAGTATTTT
d_call: TRBD1; v_call: TRBV18; j_call: TRBJ1-2; clone_size: .; cdr3_aa: CASSPTGDGNYGYTF; cdr3_nt: TGTGCCAGCTCACCGACAGGGGATGGAAACTATGGCTACACCTTC